The 11 T cell receptor beta chains given below trace back to one sample, sequenced in a study of monozygotic twins with inflammatory bowel disease. TCRdb derives one entry per CDR3 protein from the 5' RACE reads, leaving out DNA. The sample table includes roughly 330,000 distinct CDR3 sequences. The specimen was blood. The receptor set was obtained from a human donor with ulcerative colitis or Crohn's disease, or a healthy co-twin of an affected twin (not recorded which).

The chain couples TRBV27 to TRBJ2-4; TCRdb returns TRBD1, unconfirmable since there is no DNA. Germline V gene data show CDR1 as MNHEY and CDR2 as SMNVEV (reference sequence). CDR3 length equals 19 residues. CDR3: CASSPPVGTGLWFVNIQYF.

This chain connects TRBV10-1 to TRBJ2-7. The CDR3 runs 12 residues. Germline CDR1 and CDR2: WNHNN and SYGVQD (reference sequence). CDR3 protein: CASSDSLYEQYF.

The chain links TRBV6-2 or TRBV6-3 to TRBJ2-7; TCRdb's assignment of TRBD1 cannot be checked, as there is no DNA. The CDR3 covers 15 residues. Germline CDR1 reads MNHEY; CDR2 reads SVGEGT. The CDR3 is CASSYPGHLALEQYF.

This chain connects TRBV5-4 to TRBJ2-1; TCRdb returns TRBD1, unconfirmable since there is no DNA. This CDR3 spans 12 amino acids. Per the germline V gene, CDR1 is SGHNT and CDR2 is YYREEE (reference sequence). CDR3 in amino acids: CASKTGGREQFF.

The V and J genes are TRBV6-1 and TRBJ1-5. This CDR3 spans 16 amino acids. Germline V gene lookup returns CDR1 MNHNS and CDR2 SASEGT. The CDR3 loop is CASSPREGGSNQPQHF.

The gene calls are TRBV5-1 and TRBJ1-4. This CDR3 is 14 amino acids long. Germline V gene lookup returns CDR1 SGHRS and CDR2 YFSETQ. The CDR3 loop reads CASSKDGGYEKLFF.

This chain joins TRBV27 and TRBJ1-2; TCRdb picks TRBD1, but there is no DNA to check that call. The CDR3 spans 15 residues. CDR1 is MNHEY and CDR2 is SMNVEV in the germline V gene (reference sequence). This CDR3 reads CASSFRGSTIYGYTF.

The rearrangement links TRBV28 to TRBJ2-1; TCRdb outputs TRBD2, but without DNA this stays unchecked. Germline V gene data show CDR1 as MDHEN and CDR2 as SYDVKM. This CDR3 is 15 amino acids long. CDR3 region: CASSPSLGTYNEQFF.

The chain joins TRBV7-3 to TRBJ2-1; the D gene TCRdb calls, TRBD1, cannot be checked with no DNA. Germline CDR1 reads SGHTA; CDR2 reads FQGTGA. CDR3 size: 15 residues. The chain's CDR3 is CASSLNPGKGDEQFF.

This chain connects TRBV30 to TRBJ2-1. This CDR3 contains 16 residues. Germline V gene lookup returns CDR1 GTSNPN and CDR2 SVGIG (reference sequence). The CDR3: CAWSVRGGPGHNEQFF.

The chain is built from TRBV4-2 and TRBJ2-5; there is no DNA to check the TCRdb D call of TRBD1. Germline V CDR1 and CDR2: LGHNA, YNFKEQ. The CDR3 extends over 16 amino acids. CDR3 loop: CASSPSLRQGEETQYF.